These T cell receptor beta chains were read from a single sample in a study of CD8 T cells in Susac syndrome. MiXCR, applied by TCRdb to the immunoSEQ multiplex PCR reads, yields one record per CDR3 protein. The sample has about 180,000 distinct CDR3 sequences; roughly 95% are singletons. Sequenced sample: CD8+ T cells from PBMCs. These receptors all stem from a human donor with multiple sclerosis. CDR3s include the opening cysteine and the closing phenylalanine or tryptophan. A D gene is named only where the DNA matches it firmly. Size is omitted from some rows. Given values are once, few, many or a class for expanded clones.

d_gene,v_gene,j_gene,abundance,CDR3aa,CDR3nt
NA,TRBV28,TRBJ2-3,NA,CASTLGGTGDTQYF,TGTGCCAGCACTCTCGGCGGGACCGGGGATACGCAGTATTTT
NA,TRBV28,TRBJ2-2,NA,CASSLTSRTGELFF,TGTGCCAGCAGTTTAACTAGCCGCACCGGGGAGCTGTTTTTT
NA,TRBV30,TRBJ2-7,NA,CAWSLPPQAYEQYF,TGTGCCTGGAGTTTGCCTCCTCAAGCCTACGAGCAGTACTTC
TRBD2,TRBV5-6,TRBJ2-2,NA,CASSFLAGGTNTGELFF,TGTGCCAGCAGCTTCCTAGCGGGAGGCACGAACACCGGGGAGCTGTTTTTT
NA,TRBV12-3/TRBV12-4,TRBJ2-2,NA,CASSFGAGSGELFF,TGTGCCAGCAGTTTCGGGGCGGGTTCCGGGGAGCTGTTTTTT
NA,TRBV7-9,TRBJ2-7,NA,CASSQFREHEQYF,TGTGCCAGCAGCCAGTTTAGGGAACACGAGCAGTACTTC
NA,TRBV7-2,TRBJ2-1,once,CASSLAGLRYNEQFF,TGTGCCAGCAGCTTAGCCGGACTCCGATACAATGAGCAGTTCTTC
TRBD1,TRBV2,TRBJ2-7,NA,CASRGQGVGSYEQYF,TGTGCCAGCAGGGGACAGGGTGTGGGCTCCTACGAGCAGTACTTC
NA,TRBV27,TRBJ1-1,NA,CASSFTVGDTEAFF,TGTGCCAGCAGTTTCACGGTCGGTGACACTGAAGCTTTCTTT
NA,TRBV10-3,TRBJ2-2,NA,CATYRDFGTGELFF,TGTGCCACCTACCGGGACTTCGGCACCGGGGAGCTGTTTTTT
NA,TRBV28,TRBJ2-6,NA,CASSLRSLGSGANVLTF,TGTGCCAGCAGTTTAAGGAGCCTCGGCTCTGGGGCCAACGTCCTGACTTTC
NA,TRBV6-5,TRBJ1-1,NA,CASSYLAGYTEAFF,TGTGCCAGCAGTTACCTGGCGGGGTACACTGAAGCTTTCTTT
NA,TRBV13,TRBJ2-3,NA,CASSWTQDTQYF,TGTGCCAGCAGCTGGACTCAAGATACGCAGTATTTT
NA,TRBV7-9,TRBJ1-1,NA,CASLPRTPMNTEAFF,TGTGCCAGCTTACCGCGGACACCAATGAACACTGAAGCTTTCTTT
NA,TRBV24-1,TRBJ2-7,NA,CATSEGRGYEQYF,TGTGCCACCAGTGAAGGCCGCGGATACGAGCAGTACTTC
NA,TRBV4-1,TRBJ1-2,NA,CASSQVSPRKGYTF,TGCGCCAGCAGCCAAGTCTCCCCGAGAAAAGGCTACACCTTC
TRBD1,TRBV7-9,TRBJ1-5,NA,CASSLQGPGGTQHF,TGTGCCAGCAGCCTACAGGGGCCCGGCGGGACCCAGCATTTT
NA,TRBV7-9,TRBJ2-1,NA,CASRDSSSYNEQFF,TGTGCCAGCAGGGACTCGAGCTCCTACAATGAGCAGTTCTTC
NA,TRBV29-1,TRBJ2-7,NA,CSVEGSRSEQYF,TGCAGCGTTGAAGGCTCCCGATCCGAGCAGTACTTC
TRBD1,TRBV16,TRBJ2-1,NA,CASSLDRGQYNEQFF,TGTGCCAGCAGCCTTGACAGGGGACAATACAATGAGCAGTTCTTC
NA,TRBV11-2,TRBJ2-3,NA,CASSLDPDTQYF,TGTGCCAGCAGCTTAGATCCAGATACGCAGTATTTT
NA,TRBV14,TRBJ2-3,NA,CASSQADTQYF,TGTGCCAGCAGCCAGGCAGATACGCAGTATTTT
TRBD1,TRBV7-9,TRBJ1-2,NA,CASSLGDSYHYGYTF,TGTGCCAGCAGCTTGGGGGACAGCTATCACTATGGCTACACCTTC
NA,TRBV19,TRBJ2-1,NA,CASRLDNEQFF,TGTGCCAGTAGACTTGACAATGAGCAGTTCTTC
TRBD1,TRBV4-1,TRBJ2-5,NA,CASSQQGDRVAGETQYF,TGCGCCAGCAGCCAACAGGGCGACAGGGTTGCCGGAGAGACCCAGTACTTC
NA,TRBV19,TRBJ1-2,NA,CASTIGGKGYTF,TGTGCCAGTACCATAGGGGGGAAAGGCTACACCTTC